Below, 15 T cell receptor beta chains from the same sample are listed, as sequenced in a study of beta chain features in type 1 diabetes. These receptors lack a known antigen. Study-level findings and limits: TCRB CDR3 length was moderately but significantly reduced in all four CD4+ subsets of Type 1 diabetes patients.

Expressed TCRB transcripts were sequenced, since all the RNA that had been isolated was reverse transcribed. The assay was immunoSEQ multiplex PCR, and TCRdb's table has in-frame clones only and misses some. Of roughly 150,000 clones in the sample, about 9% are singletons; the top ten hold under 0.75%. Input material: central memory CD4+ T cells from blood. These receptors came from a woman aged 30 to 39 with type 1 diabetes.

V gene TRBV5-6 combines with J gene TRBJ2-7; 7 nucleotides match TRBD1. Trimming took 1 base from V and 2 from J; bases not matched to a gene: 3. CDR1 SGHDT and CDR2 YYEEEE come from the germline V gene. This CDR3 has 14 residues. This chain's CDR3 is CASSLLDRAYEQYF. The CDR3 bases are TGTGCCAGCAGCTTGTTAGACAGGGCCTACGAGCAGTACTTC.

This clone was observed a few times. The chain links TRBV7-9 to TRBJ2-7; 14 bases fit TRBD2. The junction had 9 bases not matched to a gene; V was cut back by 7 bases and J by 1 base. The CDR3 contains 17 residues. CDR1 SEHNR and CDR2 FQNEAQ come from the germline V gene (reference sequence). CDR3 nucleotides: TGTGCCAGCACCCAGACTAGCGGGAGGGCCGGATCCTACGAGCAGTACTTC. Residues: CASTQTSGRAGSYEQYF.

The chain joins TRBV6-4 to TRBJ2-1; 10 nucleotides line up with TRBD2. CDR3 length equals 15 residues. V lost 2 bases, J lost 8 bases, and 6 bases stayed unmatched. Germline loops: CDR1 MRHNA, CDR2 SNTAGT. This CDR3 is CASSDLASGRYEQFF. The CDR3 DNA follows: TGTGCCAGCAGTGACCTAGCTAGCGGGAGATATGAGCAGTTCTTC.

The table lists this clone with many counts. CDR3 sequence reads: CASSNRGNEKLFF. The CDR3, as DNA: TGTGCCAGCAGTAACCGGGGTAATGAAAAACTGTTTTTT. The chain is built from TRBV6-5 and TRBJ1-4; no reliable D call. The CDR3 extends over 13 amino acids. CDR1 MNHEY and CDR2 SVGAGI come from the germline V gene. Trimming removed 5 bases at V and 4 bases at J, with 8 bases between.

This clone was seen only a few times. Other DNA sequences in the same sample also yield this CDR3. The chain is built from TRBV4-1 and TRBJ1-5; tentatively, D is TRBD1 (6 bases). CDR3 length: 15 amino acids. Germline V lookup: CDR1 MGHRA, CDR2 YSYEKL. The ends were cut back, 2 bases at V and 0 bases at J, with 8 bases in the middle. The CDR3 loop is CASSQRTASNQPQHF. In DNA form, the CDR3 reads TGCGCCAGCAGCCAAAGGACAGCTAGCAATCAGCCCCAGCATTTT.

The rearrangement joins TRBV9 to TRBJ2-7; TRBD2 aligns across 7 bases. The CDR3 has 15 residues. V lost 4 bases, J lost 6 bases, and 13 bases stayed unmatched. The germline gives CDR1 SGDLS, CDR2 YYNGEE. The CDR3 DNA sequence: TGTGCCAGCAGCCCCATGGGCGGGAGCAGGCGCGAGCAGTACTTC. Residues: CASSPMGGSRREQYF.

This clone has just a few counts. This chain connects TRBV7-3 to TRBJ1-1, with 7 bases matching TRBD1. With V trimmed by 2 bases and J by 6 bases, 15 bases remained unmatched. The CDR3 is 17 amino acids. Germline CDR1 reads SGHTA; CDR2 reads FQGTGA. The CDR3 DNA follows: TGTGCCAGCAGCTTAGGAGGTTACAGGGGTAAAAAATCTGAAGCTTTCTTT. Protein: CASSLGGYRGKKSEAFF.

The chain is built from TRBV15 and TRBJ1-2; D possibly corresponds to TRBD1 (6 bases). The germline V gene encodes CDR1 LNHNV and CDR2 YYDKDF (reference sequence). The CDR3 contains 17 residues. The ends were cut back, 3 bases at V and 5 bases at J, with 22 bases in the middle. The CDR3 nucleotides are TGTGCCACCAGCAGGAGTACAGGGATAGACTCCTCATATGGCTACACCTTC. Translating gives CATSRSTGIDSSYGYTF.

The chain uses TRBV7-2 and TRBJ2-1; TRBD2 matches at 9 bases. This CDR3 is built from 14 residues. Germline CDR1 and CDR2: SGHTA and FQGNSA. V was pared by 5 bases and J by 6 bases, with 5 bases of the junction left unmatched. CDR3 nucleotide sequence: TGTGCCAGCAGCCCCCCGGGACTAGCCAATGAGCAGTTCTTC. Translating it yields CASSPPGLANEQFF. Complete variable domain (other parts from reference TRBV7-2 and TRBJ2-1): GAGVSQSPSNKVTEKGKDVELRCDPISGHTALYWYRQSLGQGLEFLIYFQGNSAPDKSGLPSDRFSAERTGGSVSTLTIQRTQQEDSAVYLCASSPPGLANEQFFGPGTRLTVL.

With regard to this clone: An end of the junction does not agree with germline; a read error may underlie this. The CDR3 DNA reads TGTGCTAGCAGCGCTAGCGGCACAGATACGCAGTATTTT. It encodes CASSASGTDTQYF. V gene TRBV7-7 combines with J gene TRBJ2-3, with a possible D match to TRBD2 (6 bases). The CDR3 runs 13 residues. CDR1 is SSHAT, CDR2 FNYEAQ, per germline (reference sequence).

The V call is TRBV18, the J call TRBJ2-7; 11 positions agree with TRBD1. Germline V CDR1 and CDR2: KGHSH, LQKENI. V gave up 3 bases and J gave up 6 bases; unmatched junction bases: 4. The CDR3 is 14 residues long. CDR3 loop: CASSPGQGVGEQYF. CDR3 nucleotide sequence: TGTGCCAGCTCACCGGGACAGGGGGTTGGCGAGCAGTACTTC.

The CDR3 sequence is CASSLWEGDSEAFF. The CDR3 DNA reads TGTGCCAGCAGTTTATGGGAGGGGGACAGTGAAGCTTTCTTT. The chain combines TRBV28 with TRBJ1-1; TRBD1 agrees at 7 bases. The CDR3 consists of 14 residues. Germline assignment: CDR1 MDHEN and CDR2 SYDVKM. J was trimmed by 7 bases and V by 0 bases; bases with no gene match: 5.

This clone has just a few counts. The chain joins TRBV7-2 to TRBJ2-1; 11 bases are a match to TRBD2. CDR3 length: 13 amino acids. Germline lookup yields CDR1 SGHTA and CDR2 FQGNSA. Trimming took 5 bases from V and 10 from J; bases not matched to a gene: 4. The CDR3: CASSRRLAGEQFF. The CDR3 DNA follows: TGTGCCAGCAGCCGCAGACTAGCGGGAGAGCAGTTCTTC. The full variable domain, rest sourced from reference TRBV7-2 and TRBJ2-1, is GAGVSQSPSNKVTEKGKDVELRCDPISGHTALYWYRQSLGQGLEFLIYFQGNSAPDKSGLPSDRFSAERTGGSVSTLTIQRTQQEDSAVYLCASSRRLAGEQFFGPGTRLTVL.

This clone was observed a handful of times. This sequence joins TRBV25-1 and TRBJ2-2; no clear D gene. V lost 8 bases to trimming and J lost 0 bases, with 7 bases between them. Per germline, CDR1 MGHDK and CDR2 SYGVNS. This CDR3 region has 13 residues. CDR3: CASSLPNTGELFF. The CDR3 bases are TGTGCCAGCTCCCTCCCGAACACCGGGGAGCTGTTTTTT.

In its sample, this clone was seen a few times. The rearrangement links TRBV5-1 to TRBJ2-7; 7 bases line up with TRBD1. This CDR3 comprises 14 residues. Germline assignment: CDR1 SGHRS and CDR2 YFSETQ. Losses at the gene ends were 1 base for V and 5 bases for J; bases not matched to a gene: 6. The chain's CDR3 is CASSLMQGVDEQYF. The CDR3 DNA follows: TGCGCCAGCAGCTTGATGCAGGGGGTTGACGAGCAGTACTTC. The full variable domain, rest sourced from reference TRBV5-1 and TRBJ2-7, is KAGVTQTPRYLIKTRGQQVTLSCSPISGHRSVSWYQQTPGQGLQFLFEYFSETQRNKGNFPGRFSGRQFSNSRSEMNVSTLELGDSALYLCASSLMQGVDEQYFGPGTRLTVT.